Below are 24 T cell receptor beta chains sequenced from a single sample in a study of blood T cell repertoires in COVID-19 (dated by TCRdb to 2020 to 2022). Library generation was performed with the immunoSEQ multiplex PCR assay. TCRdb took this table from immuneACCESS and kept in-frame rearrangements with V and J called. Such tables lack part of the clones; where checked against another copy, unresolved V genes explain under half of the gap, and the rest is unexplained. A total of just under 65,000 clones appear in this sample, more than 60% of them only once. The ten largest clones take up 5% to 5.5% of the sample. The sample comprised peripheral blood. These receptors all come from a human donor in a cohort sampled during active COVID-19.

The chain uses TRBV15 and TRBJ1-2; D is possibly TRBD1 (6 bases). The CDR3 extends over 15 amino acids. Trimming left V 5 bases short and J 4 bases short, with 17 bases between. Germline V gives CDR1 LNHNV, CDR2 YYDKDF (reference sequence). The CDR3 DNA is TGTGCCACCAGCCGCACTCCGGGGACAATCTATGGCTACACCTTC. Protein: CATSRTPGTIYGYTF. Full variable domain (outside the CDR3, taken from reference TRBV15 and TRBJ1-2): DAMVIQNPRYQVTQFGKPVTLSCSQTLNHNVMYWYQQKSSQAPKLLFHYYDKDFNNEADTPDNFQSRRPNTSFCFLDIRSPGLGDTAMYLCATSRTPGTIYGYTFGSGTRLTVV.

The J gene is TRBJ1-4, the V gene TRBV18; 7 positions match TRBD1. The CDR3 covers 15 residues. The germline CDR1 and CDR2 sequences are KGHSH and LQKENI. Trimming took 6 bases from V and 0 from J; bases not matched to a gene: 4. As DNA, the CDR3 is TGTGCCAGCTCGCCTGACAGGGCAACTAATGAAAAACTGTTTTTT. This sequence encodes CASSPDRATNEKLFF.

The chain has TRBV10-2 and TRBJ1-4; D is ambiguous. V was cut by 1 base and J by 2 bases, with 11 bases left in between. This CDR3 is 16 amino acids long. The germline V gene encodes CDR1 WSHSY and CDR2 SAAADI. CDR3 protein: CASSELSSRTNEKLFF. The CDR3 bases are TGCGCCAGCAGTGAGTTAAGCTCTCGGACTAATGAAAAACTGTTTTTT.

The chain links TRBV6-6 to TRBJ1-1, with D unresolved. The CDR3 spans 11 residues. CDR1 and CDR2 (germline): MNHNY, SVGAGI (reference sequence). Trimming removed 6 bases from V and 7 bases from J, with 9 bases in between. This CDR3 is CASRATIEAFF. The CDR3 coding sequence is TGTGCCAGCAGGGCAACCATTGAAGCTTTCTTT.

The rearrangement links TRBV7-2 to TRBJ1-1; D is uncertain. The CDR3 has 13 residues. Trimming shortened V by 1 base and J by 7 bases, and 10 bases separated the two germline ends. Looked up from germline, CDR1 is SGHTA and CDR2 is FQGNSA. Here the CDR3 reads CASSLVRGNEAFF. The CDR3 nucleotides read TGTGCCAGCAGCTTAGTGCGGGGTAATGAAGCTTTCTTT.

This clone was counted a few times. Other DNA sequences of this sample code for an identical CDR3. The chain couples TRBV30 to TRBJ1-2, with 9 bases that match TRBD1. CDR3 length: 13 residues. V gave up 0 bases and J gave up 4 bases; unmatched junction bases: 0. Germline assignment: CDR1 GTSNPN and CDR2 SVGIG (reference sequence). The CDR3: CAWSVQGAYGYTF. In DNA, the CDR3 is TGTGCCTGGAGTGTACAGGGGGCCTATGGCTACACCTTC.

The chain uses TRBV27 and TRBJ1-2, with 8 bases identical to TRBD1. Trimming took 3 bases from V and 7 from J; bases not matched to a gene: 10. CDR1 and CDR2 from the germline V gene are MNHEY and SMNVEV (reference sequence). The CDR3 sequence is 15 residues long. The CDR3 loop reads CASSFQGALSGGYTF. DNA of the CDR3: TGTGCCAGCAGTTTTCAGGGGGCTTTGTCTGGTGGCTACACCTTC.

The genes are TRBV2 and TRBJ2-5; no firm D call. Germline CDR1 SNHLY, CDR2 FYNNEI. The V end was cut by 7 bases, the J end by 5 bases, with 23 bases between. This CDR3 comprises 16 residues. In DNA, the CDR3 is TGTGCCAGCACCCCAAGTACCGGAGACGGGTCGGAGACCCAGTACTTC. It encodes CASTPSTGDGSETQYF.

The chain employs TRBV3-1 (or the pseudogene TRBV3-2) and TRBJ2-1; 7 bases map to TRBD1. The CDR3 length is 15 residues. V dropped 1 base and J dropped 10; count of bases not matched to a gene: 10. Germline V gene lookup returns CDR1 LGHDT and CDR2 YNNKEL (reference sequence). This CDR3 reads CASSQGGGGRGEQFF. The DNA for the CDR3 is TGTGCCAGCAGCCAAGGGGGTGGTGGCAGGGGGGAGCAGTTCTTC.

V usage is TRBV4-1 and J usage is TRBJ1-2; 7 bases align to TRBD1. The germline gives CDR1 MGHRA, CDR2 YSYEKL. CDR3 size: 16 residues. J lost 3 bases, V lost 3 bases, and 10 bases had no gene match. The CDR3 loop is CASSHKARDRDYGYTF. The CDR3, as DNA: TGCGCCAGCAGCCACAAAGCCCGGGACAGAGACTATGGCTACACCTTC.

CDR3 sequence (DNA): TGTGCCAGCAGTGAAGCGTTGAAGGGGGCGAGGTTGAACACTGAAGCTTTCTTT. Amino acid sequence: CASSEALKGARLNTEAFF. This rearrangement joins TRBV6-1 to TRBJ1-1; 7 nucleotides line up with TRBD1. Germline CDR1 MNHNS, CDR2 SASEGT. CDR3 length equals 18 residues. J gave up 0 bases and V 0 bases, and 10 bases lay outside the gene matches.

The chain is built from TRBV7-8 and TRBJ2-5; D is unclear. The V end was cut by 1 base, the J end by 10 bases, with 13 bases between. This CDR3 spans 13 amino acids. CDR1 SGHVS and CDR2 FQNEAQ come from the germline V gene. The CDR3 sequence is CASSLVPLVDQYF. CDR3 sequence (DNA): TGTGCCAGCAGCTTAGTACCCCTAGTAGACCAGTACTTC.

The chain links TRBV2 to TRBJ2-2; D call uncertain. Germline values: CDR1 SNHLY, CDR2 FYNNEI. CDR3 length: 12 amino acids. Trimming cost V 3 bases and J 7 bases, with 6 bases left between them. This chain's CDR3 is CASSDWLGELFF. CDR3 bases: TGTGCCAGCAGTGACTGGCTCGGGGAGCTGTTTTTT. Drawing the rest from reference TRBV2 and TRBJ2-2, the complete variable domain is EPEVTQTPSHQVTQMGQEVILRCVPISNHLYFYWYRQILGQKVEFLVSFYNNEISEKSEIFDDQFSVERPDGSNFTLKIRSTKLEDSAMYFCASSDWLGELFFGEGSRLTVL.

The chain couples TRBV6-2 or TRBV6-3 to TRBJ2-7, with 10 bases that match TRBD1. V shed 5 bases and J 2 bases; nucleotides not matched to a gene: 12. The CDR3 extends over 17 amino acids. The germline V gene encodes CDR1 MNHEY and CDR2 SVGEGT. The CDR3 region is CASSPADRGIFTYEQYF. The CDR3, as DNA: TGTGCCAGCAGTCCCGCGGACAGGGGGATTTTCACCTACGAGCAGTACTTC.

This chain joins TRBV30 and TRBJ2-2; no clear D gene. Looked up from germline, CDR1 is GTSNPN and CDR2 is SVGIG (reference sequence). V lost 7 bases and J 2 bases, leaving 8 bases between the germline ends. The CDR3 spans 12 residues. CDR3 coding DNA: TGTGCCTCTGACTTAAACACCGGGGAGCTGTTTTTT. This sequence encodes CASDLNTGELFF.

The V call is TRBV30, the J call TRBJ1-2; no clear D. The CDR3 loop spans 10 amino acids. Germline V CDR1 and CDR2: GTSNPN, SVGIG (reference sequence). Trimming stripped 5 bases from V and 8 bases from J, with 9 bases between. This CDR3 reads CAWGGEGYTF. The DNA for the CDR3 is TGTGCCTGGGGCGGGGAGGGCTACACCTTC. Using reference TRBV30 and TRBJ1-2 for the parts outside the CDR3, the full variable domain is SQTIHQWPATLVQPVGSPLSLECTVEGTSNPNLYWYRQAAGRGLQLLFYSVGIGQISSEVPQNLSASRPQDRQFILSSKKLLLSDSGFYLCAWGGEGYTFGSGTRLTVV.

J is TRBJ2-7 and V is TRBV15; 9 bases fit TRBD1. V shed 3 bases, J shed 2 bases, and the junction held 2 bases outside the gene matches. The germline gives CDR1 LNHNV, CDR2 YYDKDF (reference sequence). The CDR3 totals 14 residues. The CDR3 spells CATSSRDRAYEQYF. The CDR3 DNA reads as TGTGCCACCAGCAGCCGGGACAGGGCCTACGAGCAGTACTTC.

V usage is TRBV11-2 and J usage is TRBJ2-5; TRBD2 might be the D (6 bases). V gave up 1 base and J gave up 5 bases, with 14 bases separating them. The CDR3 sequence is 15 residues long. Germline CDR1 is SGHAT and CDR2 is FQNNGV. CDR3: CASSLAPRAGETQYF. The CDR3 DNA reads as TGTGCCAGCAGCTTAGCCCCGAGAGCGGGTGAGACCCAGTACTTC.

The chain is built from TRBV3-1 (or the pseudogene TRBV3-2) and TRBJ2-5; 11 bases line up with TRBD2. CDR1 is LGHDT and CDR2 is YNNKEL in the germline V gene (reference sequence). The CDR3 sequence is 15 residues long. The junction had 12 bases not matched to a gene; V was cut back by 4 bases and J by 11 bases. In DNA, the CDR3 is TGTGCCAGCAGCCCATCCGACCTAGCGGGGGGCACGCAGTACTTC. It specifies CASSPSDLAGGTQYF.

This clone has only a few counts. The rearrangement joins TRBV6-2 or TRBV6-3 to TRBJ2-1, with a weak D call TRBD2 (7 bases). CDR1 is MNHEY and CDR2 is SVGEGT in the germline V gene. The CDR3 contains 17 residues. Trimming stripped 0 bases from V and 4 bases from J, with 16 bases between. The CDR3 region has the DNA TGTGCCAGCAGTTACTCGCCGGCCGGGGGGCTGTACAATGAGCAGTTCTTC. Its translation is CASSYSPAGGLYNEQFF.

The genes are TRBV4-2 and TRBJ2-7; a weak D match, TRBD1 (8 bases). Per germline, CDR1 LGHNA and CDR2 YNFKEQ. V was clipped by 4 bases and J by 1 base, with 17 bases between them. CDR3 length equals 16 residues. Written as DNA, the CDR3 is TGTGCCAGCAGCCGAGCGGGACAGGAAGCTTCCTACGAGCAGTACTTC. Protein sequence: CASSRAGQEASYEQYF.

The J gene is TRBJ1-6, the V gene TRBV7-2, with a possible D match to TRBD1 (5 bases). Germline V lookup: CDR1 SGHTA, CDR2 FQGNSA. CDR3 length: 15 residues. Trimming removed 3 bases from V and 3 bases from J, with 9 bases in between. CDR3: CASSFGGGYNSPLHF. As DNA, the CDR3 is TGTGCCAGCAGCTTTGGGGGAGGCTATAATTCACCCCTCCACTTT.

This clone was detected only a few times. The chain carries TRBV12-5 and TRBJ2-5; possibly TRBD2 for D (6 bases). V lost 3 bases and J lost 9, with 14 bases in between. CDR1 is LGHNT, CDR2 FRNRAP, per germline. This CDR3 spans 13 amino acids. In nucleotides, the CDR3 is TGTGCTAGTGGTTTAAGAGGAGGGGCGGCCCAGTACTTC. It encodes CASGLRGGAAQYF.

V usage is TRBV10-3 and J usage is TRBJ2-3; 9 nucleotides line up with TRBD2. Germline CDR1 ENHRY, CDR2 SYGVKD. The junction had 8 bases not matched to a gene; V was cut back by 6 bases and J by 4 bases. This CDR3 comprises 15 residues. This CDR3 is CAIREPAGGADTQYF. DNA for the CDR3: TGTGCCATCAGGGAGCCGGCGGGGGGGGCAGATACGCAGTATTTT.